Following are 14 T cell receptor beta chains from one sample sequenced in a study of control samples from healthy donors and cancer patients. TCRdb keeps only in-frame clones here, not all; method: immunoSEQ multiplex PCR. This sample has fewer than 200,000 clones; roughly 88% occur once, and the top ten carry nearly 5%. Sequencing input: blood. These receptors were taken from a woman aged 25 to 45 in good health.

The J gene is TRBJ1-1, the V gene TRBV6-5; D is perhaps TRBD1 (6 bases). The CDR3 totals 13 residues. V was pared by 8 bases and J by 1 base, with 11 bases between. Germline lookup yields CDR1 MNHEY and CDR2 SVGAGI. The CDR3: CASHRETNTEAFF. The CDR3 nucleotides are TGTGCCAGCCACAGGGAGACGAACACTGAAGCTTTCTTT.

The count of this clone is one. The chain joins TRBV24-1 to TRBJ2-3; TRBD2 matches at 12 bases. The CDR3 covers 14 residues. Germline V lookup: CDR1 KGHDR, CDR2 SFDVKD. The junction had 4 bases not matched to a gene; V was cut back by 10 bases and J by 3 bases. The CDR3 spells CATATSGRTDTQYF. CDR3 DNA: TGTGCCACAGCAACTAGCGGGAGGACAGATACGCAGTATTTT.

DNA of the CDR3: TGTGCCAGCAGCTTGGGCTTTACTCTCTACGAGCAGTACTTC. Translating gives CASSLGFTLYEQYF. The genes are TRBV28 and TRBJ2-7, with D unclear. CDR3 length: 14 amino acids. V lost 6 bases to trimming and J lost 3 bases, with 15 bases between them. Per the germline V gene, CDR1 is MDHEN and CDR2 is SYDVKM.

The chain has TRBV9 and TRBJ2-5; 9 bases agree with TRBD2. Looked up from germline, CDR1 is SGDLS and CDR2 is YYNGEE. This CDR3 spans 15 amino acids. V gave up 4 bases and J gave up 5 bases; unmatched junction bases: 9. The CDR3 bases are TGTGCCAGCAGCTCAGGTGCGGGAGGGGTCGAGACCCAGTACTTC. Amino acids: CASSSGAGGVETQYF. The whole variable domain, remainder taken from reference TRBV9 and TRBJ2-5, is DSGVTQTPKHLITATGQRVTLRCSPRSGDLSVYWYQQSLDQGLQFLIQYYNGEERAKGNILERFSAQQFPDLHSELNLSSLELGDSALYFCASSSGAGGVETQYFGPGTRLLVL.

The chain combines TRBV3-1 (or the pseudogene TRBV3-2) with TRBJ1-2; 8 bases are shared with TRBD1. The CDR3 has 13 residues. The V gene end was trimmed by 3 bases and the J gene end by 6 bases; junction bases not matched to a gene: 3. Germline V gene sequence: CDR1 LGHDT, CDR2 YNNKEL (reference sequence). The CDR3 DNA reads TGTGCCAGCAGCCAGCCGGGACAGGATGGCTACACCTTC. Protein sequence: CASSQPGQDGYTF.

J is TRBJ2-3 and V is TRBV7-2; D not resolved. The CDR3 sequence is 16 residues long. Per germline, CDR1 SGHTA and CDR2 FQGNSA. V was cut by 4 bases and J by 5 bases, with 19 bases left in between. The CDR3 nucleotides are TGTGCCAGCAGCTCCACCGGATCCGCTCGAGGAGATACGCAGTATTTT. It specifies CASSSTGSARGDTQYF. The whole variable domain, filled in from reference TRBV7-2 and TRBJ2-3, reads GAGVSQSPSNKVTEKGKDVELRCDPISGHTALYWYRQSLGQGLEFLIYFQGNSAPDKSGLPSDRFSAERTGGSVSTLTIQRTQQEDSAVYLCASSSTGSARGDTQYFGPGTRLTVL.

Turning to this clone: The identical CDR3 is also encoded by other nucleotide sequences in the sample. The J gene is TRBJ2-3, the V gene TRBV3-1 (or the pseudogene TRBV3-2), with TRBD1 matching 8 bases. Per the germline V gene, CDR1 is LGHDT and CDR2 is YNNKEL (reference sequence). The CDR3 has 14 residues. Losses at the gene ends were 1 base for V and 3 bases for J; bases not matched to a gene: 0. The CDR3 coding sequence is TGTGCCAGCAGCCAAGGACAGGGGACAGATACGCAGTATTTT. Its protein product is CASSQGQGTDTQYF.

This rearrangement joins TRBV12-3 or TRBV12-4 to TRBJ2-3; no definite D call. The length of the CDR3 is 12 residues. Trimming took 5 bases from V and 1 from J, leaving 4 bases between them. The CDR3 DNA is TGTGCCAGCAGTAGCGGCACAGATACGCAGTATTTT. This codes for CASSSGTDTQYF.

CDR3 region: CASSFADRDTQYF. CDR3 nucleotides: TGTGCCAGCAGCTTCGCGGACAGAGATACGCAGTATTTT. This chain joins TRBV11-2 and TRBJ2-3, with D possibly being TRBD1 (6 bases). CDR3 length: 13 amino acids. The V end was cut by 3 bases, the J end by 5 bases, with 9 bases between. Germline assignment: CDR1 SGHAT and CDR2 FQNNGV.

V usage is TRBV25-1 and J usage is TRBJ1-2, with D uncertain. Trimming took 0 bases from V and 7 from J, leaving 12 bases between them. The CDR3 is made up of 14 amino acids. The germline V gene encodes CDR1 MGHDK and CDR2 SYGVNS. The CDR3 loop is CASSEYGGYGGYTF. The CDR3 DNA reads as TGTGCCAGCAGTGAATATGGAGGGTATGGTGGCTACACCTTC.

The rearrangement joins TRBV6-2 or TRBV6-3 to TRBJ2-7, with D unresolved. The germline V gene has CDR1 MNHEY and CDR2 SVGEGT. Deletions cut 2 bases from V and 2 bases from J, with 4 bases between. The CDR3 totals 12 residues. The CDR3 reads CASSYGTYEQYF. In nucleotides, the CDR3 is TGTGCCAGCAGTTACGGGACCTACGAGCAGTACTTC.

This clone came up once. The chain employs TRBV4-2 and TRBJ1-3, with D tentatively TRBD1 (6 bases). From germline, CDR1 is LGHNA and CDR2 YNFKEQ. The CDR3 length is 16 residues. V lost 4 bases to trimming and J lost 0 bases, with 13 bases between them. This chain's CDR3 is CASSPWGATSGNTIYF. CDR3 coding DNA: TGTGCCAGCAGCCCCTGGGGGGCGACCTCTGGAAACACCATATATTTT.

V and J are TRBV5-5 and TRBJ2-1; 7 bases fit TRBD1. This CDR3 has 13 amino acids. CDR1 and CDR2 (germline): SGHKS, YYEKEE (reference sequence). V trimming: 6 bases; J trimming: 7 bases; junction bases outside the gene matches: 7. CDR3: CASMGRGFNEQFF. The CDR3 DNA reads TGTGCCAGCATGGGCAGGGGGTTTAATGAGCAGTTCTTC.

The V gene is TRBV10-1, the J gene TRBJ1-1; 10 positions match TRBD1. Germline values: CDR1 WNHNN, CDR2 SYGVQD (reference sequence). V gave up 8 bases and J gave up 0 bases; unmatched junction bases: 12. The CDR3 covers 17 residues. CDR3 amino acids: CASPIDRGRGVNTEAFF. As DNA, the CDR3 is TGCGCCAGCCCTATCGACAGGGGGCGAGGAGTGAACACTGAAGCTTTCTTT.